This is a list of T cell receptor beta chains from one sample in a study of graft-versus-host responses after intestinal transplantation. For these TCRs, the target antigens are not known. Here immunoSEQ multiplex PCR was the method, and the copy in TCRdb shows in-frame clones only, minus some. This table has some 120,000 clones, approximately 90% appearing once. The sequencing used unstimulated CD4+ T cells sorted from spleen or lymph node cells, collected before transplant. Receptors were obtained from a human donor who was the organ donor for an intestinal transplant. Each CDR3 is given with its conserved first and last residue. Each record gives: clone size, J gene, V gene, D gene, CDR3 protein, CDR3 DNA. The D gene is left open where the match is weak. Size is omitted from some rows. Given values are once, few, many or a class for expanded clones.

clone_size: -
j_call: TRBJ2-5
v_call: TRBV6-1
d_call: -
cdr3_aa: CASSEETTQETQYF
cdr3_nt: TGTGCCAGCAGTGAAGAAACCACCCAAGAGACCCAGTACTTC

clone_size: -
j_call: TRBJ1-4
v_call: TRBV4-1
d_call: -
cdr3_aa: CASCRGPDEKLFF
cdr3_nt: TGCGCCAGTTGTCGGGGGCCGGATGAAAAACTGTTTTTT

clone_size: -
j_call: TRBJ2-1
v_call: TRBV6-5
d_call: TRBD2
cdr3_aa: CASSYNSGRGDEQFF
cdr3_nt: TGTGCCAGCAGTTACAATAGCGGGAGAGGCGATGAGCAGTTCTTC

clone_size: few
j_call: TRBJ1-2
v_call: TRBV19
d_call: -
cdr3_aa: CASSIGAGYGYTF
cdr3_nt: TGTGCCAGTAGTATTGGGGCAGGCTATGGCTACACCTTC

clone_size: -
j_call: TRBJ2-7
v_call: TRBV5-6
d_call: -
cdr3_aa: CASSLLGRGDEQYF
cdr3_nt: TGTGCCAGCAGCCTCCTTGGAAGGGGAGACGAGCAGTACTTC

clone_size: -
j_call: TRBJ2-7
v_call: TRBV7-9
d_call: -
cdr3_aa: CASSLKGGDNEQYF
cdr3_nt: TGTGCCAGCAGCTTAAAGGGAGGTGACAACGAGCAGTACTTC

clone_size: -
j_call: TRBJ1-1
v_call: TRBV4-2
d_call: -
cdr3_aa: CASSGYSGTQAFF
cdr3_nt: TGTGCCAGCAGCGGGTACTCCGGGACTCAAGCTTTCTTT

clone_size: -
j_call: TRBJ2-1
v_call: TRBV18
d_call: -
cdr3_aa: CASSPRDNEQFF
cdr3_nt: TGTGCCAGCTCACCAAGAGACAATGAGCAGTTCTTC

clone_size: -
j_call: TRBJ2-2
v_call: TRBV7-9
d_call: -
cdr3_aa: CASSWDSITGELFF
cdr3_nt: TGTGCCAGCAGCTGGGACTCGATAACCGGGGAGCTGTTTTTT

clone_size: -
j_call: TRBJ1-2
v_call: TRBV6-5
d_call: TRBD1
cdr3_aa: CASSRTGAAYGYTF
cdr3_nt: TGTGCCAGCAGTCGGACAGGGGCGGCCTATGGCTACACCTTC

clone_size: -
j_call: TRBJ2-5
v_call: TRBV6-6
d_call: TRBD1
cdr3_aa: CASSYSRPGQGATQYF
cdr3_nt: TGTGCCAGCAGTTACTCTCGCCCGGGACAGGGGGCGACCCAGTACTTC

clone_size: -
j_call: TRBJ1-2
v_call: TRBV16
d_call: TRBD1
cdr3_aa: CASSLRGPIYGYTF
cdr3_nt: TGTGCCAGCAGCCTCAGGGGGCCGATCTATGGCTACACCTTC

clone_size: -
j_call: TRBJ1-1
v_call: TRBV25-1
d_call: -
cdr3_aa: CASSGQGGTEAFF
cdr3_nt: TGTGCCAGCAGTGGGCAGGGCGGGACTGAAGCTTTCTTT

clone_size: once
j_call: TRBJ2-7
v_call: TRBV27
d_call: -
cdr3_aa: CASSLGHLSYEQYF
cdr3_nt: TGTGCCAGCAGTTTAGGACACCTGTCCTACGAGCAGTACTTC

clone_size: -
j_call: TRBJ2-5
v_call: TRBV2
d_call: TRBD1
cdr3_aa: CASSPTGQETQYF
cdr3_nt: TGTGCCAGCAGTCCGACAGGGCAAGAGACCCAGTACTTC

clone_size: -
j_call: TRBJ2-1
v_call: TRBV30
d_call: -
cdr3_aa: CASEGGGRVEQFF
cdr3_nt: TGTGCCTCGGAGGGGGGCGGGAGAGTTGAGCAGTTCTTC

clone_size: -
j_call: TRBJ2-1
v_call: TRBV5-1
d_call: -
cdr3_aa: CASRASAGTSYNEQFF
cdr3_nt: TGCGCCAGCAGGGCCAGCGCGGGAACTTCCTACAATGAGCAGTTCTTC

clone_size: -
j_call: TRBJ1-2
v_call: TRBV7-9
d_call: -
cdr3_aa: CASSSWTAGYTF
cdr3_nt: TGTGCCAGCAGCTCTTGGACGGCCGGCTACACCTTC

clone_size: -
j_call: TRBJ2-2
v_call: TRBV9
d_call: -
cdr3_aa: CASSASPTGNTGELFF
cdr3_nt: TGTGCCAGCAGCGCTAGCCCGACAGGGAACACCGGGGAGCTGTTTTTT

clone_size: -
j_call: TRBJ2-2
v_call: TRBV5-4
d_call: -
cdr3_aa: CASSSPQGNGELFF
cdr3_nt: TGTGCCAGCAGCTCCCCCCAGGGAAACGGGGAGCTGTTTTTT

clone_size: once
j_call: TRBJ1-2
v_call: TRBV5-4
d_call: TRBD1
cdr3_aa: CASSLDRDRVFGDGYTF
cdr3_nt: TGTGCCAGCAGCTTGGATCGGGACAGGGTTTTCGGCGATGGCTACACCTTC

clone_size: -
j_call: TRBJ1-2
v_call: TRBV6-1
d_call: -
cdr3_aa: CASSEEGSSYGYTF
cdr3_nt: TGTGCCAGCAGTGAAGAGGGTTCCTCCTATGGCTACACCTTC

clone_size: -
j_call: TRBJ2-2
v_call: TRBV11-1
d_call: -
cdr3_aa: CASSPSGWAGELFF
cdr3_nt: TGTGCCAGCAGCCCATCAGGGTGGGCCGGGGAGCTGTTTTTT

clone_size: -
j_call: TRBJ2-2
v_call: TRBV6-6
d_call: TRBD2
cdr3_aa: CASSYLAGGPTGELFF
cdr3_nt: TGTGCCAGCAGTTACCTAGCGGGAGGGCCCACCGGGGAGCTGTTTTTT

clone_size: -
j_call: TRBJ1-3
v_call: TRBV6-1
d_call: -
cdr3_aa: CASRSGNTIYF
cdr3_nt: TGTGCCAGCAGGTCTGGAAACACCATATATTTT

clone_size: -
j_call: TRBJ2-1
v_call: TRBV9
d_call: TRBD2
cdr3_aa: CASSVVAGGNEQFF
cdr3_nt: TGTGCCAGCAGCGTAGTAGCGGGAGGGAATGAGCAGTTCTTC

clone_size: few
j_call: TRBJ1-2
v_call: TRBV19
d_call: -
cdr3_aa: CASSTKDGYGYTF
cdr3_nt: TGTGCCAGTAGTACAAAGGACGGGTATGGCTACACCTTC

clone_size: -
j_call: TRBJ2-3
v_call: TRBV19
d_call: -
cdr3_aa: CASSITGTDTQYF
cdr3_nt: TGTGCCAGTAGTATTACCGGGACCGATACGCAGTATTTT

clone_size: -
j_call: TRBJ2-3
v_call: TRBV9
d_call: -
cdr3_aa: CASSGGVARRDTQYF
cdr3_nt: TGTGCCAGCAGCGGGGGGGTAGCCAGGAGGGATACGCAGTATTTT

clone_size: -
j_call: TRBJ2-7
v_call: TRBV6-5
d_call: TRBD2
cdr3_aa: CATGLAGAYEQYF
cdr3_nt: TGTGCCACCGGACTAGCGGGCGCCTACGAGCAGTACTTC

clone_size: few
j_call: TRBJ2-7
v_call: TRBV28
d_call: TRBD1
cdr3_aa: CASRQTGSKREQYF
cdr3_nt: TGTGCCAGCAGGCAGACAGGGTCAAAGCGCGAGCAGTACTTC

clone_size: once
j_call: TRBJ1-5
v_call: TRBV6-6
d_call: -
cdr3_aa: CASSFYSNQPQHF
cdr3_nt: TGTGCCAGCAGTTTTTATAGCAATCAGCCCCAGCATTTT

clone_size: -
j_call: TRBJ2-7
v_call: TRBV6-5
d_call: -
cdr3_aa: CASSGGSARTYEQYF
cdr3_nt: TGTGCCAGCAGTGGGGGGTCTGCGAGAACCTACGAGCAGTACTTC